These 22 T cell receptor beta chains share one sample of origin, sequenced in a study of shared clonotypes between healthy human individuals. Generated by immunoSEQ multiplex PCR, the TCRdb table keeps only in-frame clones and is missing some. The data hold roughly 760,000 clones, with 74% observed a single time. The sample consisted of memory CD4+ T cells sorted from blood. The subset is: CD45RA-negative fraction. Receptor source: a woman in her thirties in good health.

The rearrangement joins TRBV11-2 to TRBJ2-7, with D uncertain. The CDR3 length is 14 residues. CDR1 and CDR2 (germline): SGHAT, FQNNGV. V dropped 2 bases and J dropped 3 bases, with 11 bases sitting between them. As DNA, the CDR3 is TGTGCCAGCAGCTTACGCTGGTCGGGCTACGAGCAGTACTTC. It specifies CASSLRWSGYEQYF.

The chain uses TRBV27 and TRBJ1-1; maybe TRBD1 (5 bases). Per germline, CDR1 MNHEY and CDR2 SMNVEV (reference sequence). V was clipped by 5 bases and J by 7 bases, with 20 bases between them. The CDR3 runs 15 residues. CDR3 loop: CASSRREGSVGEAFF. Here the CDR3 DNA reads TGTGCCAGCAGTAGACGGGAGGGGTCAGTGGGTGAAGCTTTCTTT.

Comment on this clone: This sample includes further DNA sequences coding for the same CDR3. The chain employs TRBV2 and TRBJ1-4; 8 bases fit TRBD1. The length of the CDR3 is 14 residues. V dropped 6 bases and J dropped 6; count of bases not matched to a gene: 6. From germline, CDR1 is SNHLY and CDR2 FYNNEI. CDR3 nucleotide sequence: TGTGCCAGCAGCGTTGGACAGGGAGATGAAAAACTGTTTTTT. As protein: CASSVGQGDEKLFF.

The V and J genes are TRBV10-2 and TRBJ1-5, with no clear D. Trimming left V 1 base short and J 3 bases short, with 7 bases between. Germline assignment: CDR1 WSHSY and CDR2 SAAADI. There are 14 residues in the CDR3. CDR3 protein: CASSELQINQPQHF. In DNA form, the CDR3 reads TGCGCCAGCAGTGAGTTACAAATCAATCAGCCCCAGCATTTT.

The chain is built from TRBV2 and TRBJ2-7; D remains ambiguous. Germline V gene lookup returns CDR1 SNHLY and CDR2 FYNNEI. CDR3 length: 14 amino acids. V lost 3 bases, J lost 2 bases, and 11 bases lay in between. CDR3 loop: CASSDPYQTYEQYF. CDR3 DNA sequence: TGTGCCAGCAGTGACCCGTACCAGACCTACGAGCAGTACTTC.

V is TRBV5-4 and J is TRBJ2-1; D perhaps matches TRBD2 (6 bases). CDR1 and CDR2 from the germline V gene are SGHNT and YYREEE (reference sequence). V was pared by 4 bases and J by 0 bases, with 11 bases between. The CDR3 covers 15 residues. The CDR3 reads CASSPAGSSYNEQFF. In nucleotides, the CDR3 is TGTGCCAGCAGCCCAGCGGGCTCCTCCTACAATGAGCAGTTCTTC.

This rearrangement joins TRBV4-2 to TRBJ2-7; 7 bases align to TRBD2. The CDR3 consists of 16 residues. V was clipped by 0 bases and J by 5 bases; unmatched bases: 10. Germline lookup yields CDR1 LGHNA and CDR2 YNFKEQ. CDR3 sequence: CASSQESDREDHEQYF. The CDR3 nucleotides read TGTGCCAGCAGCCAAGAGTCTGATCGGGAGGACCACGAGCAGTACTTC.

This clone was seen a few times. The genes are TRBV9 and TRBJ2-1; tentatively, D is TRBD1 or TRBD2 (6 bases each). The CDR3 spans 19 residues. The germline V gene has CDR1 SGDLS and CDR2 YYNGEE. V lost 1 base and J lost 0, with 20 bases in between. CDR3 coding DNA: TGTGCCAGCAGCGTAACAACAATCGGGGGCCCTAGCTCCTACAATGAGCAGTTCTTC. It encodes CASSVTTIGGPSSYNEQFF.

In this sample, this clone turned up a few times. The chain uses TRBV19 and TRBJ2-3; D is undetermined. Trimming took 0 bases from V and 3 from J, leaving 16 bases between them. Germline V gene data show CDR1 as LNHDA and CDR2 as SQIVND (reference sequence). The CDR3 totals 17 residues. CDR3 protein: CASSIDGRRTATDTQYF. The DNA of the CDR3 is TGTGCCAGTAGTATAGACGGACGGAGAACAGCAACAGATACGCAGTATTTT.

The chain links TRBV28 to TRBJ2-5; 11 nucleotides line up with TRBD1. The CDR3 covers 16 residues. V was pared by 4 bases and J by 0 bases, with 4 bases of the junction left unmatched. The V gene's germline CDR1 is MDHEN and CDR2 SYDVKM. The CDR3 loop reads CASSSPGQGDQETQYF. The CDR3 region has the DNA TGTGCCAGCAGTTCACCGGGACAGGGGGACCAAGAGACCCAGTACTTC.

The chain uses TRBV30 and TRBJ2-7; perhaps D is TRBD1 or TRBD2 (5 bases each). CDR3 length equals 17 residues. V dropped 2 bases and J dropped 3 bases, with 23 bases sitting between them. Germline V gives CDR1 GTSNPN, CDR2 SVGIG (reference sequence). In nucleotides, the CDR3 is TGTGCCTGGAGTCCCAGGGACGAAGTACTCCTACGCTACGAGCAGTACTTC. It specifies CAWSPRDEVLLRYEQYF.

This clone was found a few times. The V call is TRBV5-1, the J call TRBJ2-2; D is unclear. Per the germline V gene, CDR1 is SGHRS and CDR2 is YFSETQ. Trimming left V 3 bases short and J 3 bases short, with 12 bases between. The CDR3 extends over 15 amino acids. The CDR3 bases are TGCGCCAGCAGCTGGGTGATGGCCCACACCGGGGAGCTGTTTTTT. This gives the protein CASSWVMAHTGELFF.

V usage is TRBV10-2 and J usage is TRBJ2-7; 9 bases align to TRBD2. J lost 6 bases, V lost 8 bases, and 11 bases had no gene match. Germline CDR1 and CDR2: WSHSY and SAAADI. The CDR3 extends over 14 amino acids. The CDR3 loop reads CASGSLAGNGEQYF. CDR3 DNA sequence: TGCGCCAGCGGGTCCCTAGCGGGGAATGGCGAGCAGTACTTC.

The J gene is TRBJ2-7, the V gene TRBV11-3; D gene unclear. The germline V gene encodes CDR1 SGHNT and CDR2 YENEEA. V was trimmed by 5 bases and J by 0 bases, leaving 11 bases between them. The CDR3 runs 14 residues. The CDR3 region is CASSSDSNSYEQYF. The CDR3 nucleotides are TGTGCCAGCAGCAGTGACTCGAACTCCTACGAGCAGTACTTC.

The J gene is TRBJ2-1, the V gene TRBV19; TRBD1 matches 7 bases. The CDR3 loop spans 16 amino acids. After removal of 5 bases from V and 2 bases from J, the junction contained 9 bases not matched to a gene. Germline V CDR1 and CDR2: LNHDA, SQIVND (reference sequence). CDR3 sequence: CASSLPIGQAYNEQFF. CDR3 DNA: TGTGCCAGTAGTCTTCCCATTGGACAGGCCTACAATGAGCAGTTCTTC.

Note on this clone: Other DNA sequences in this sample translate to the same CDR3. This chain connects TRBV5-1 to TRBJ2-2, with 9 nucleotides matching TRBD1. Germline V gene data show CDR1 as SGHRS and CDR2 as YFSETQ. The CDR3 has 15 residues. Germline trimming cut 3 bases from V and 5 bases from J; bases unmatched to any gene: 5. The CDR3 DNA is TGCGCCAGCAGCTCCGGGACAGGGCGGACCGGGGAGCTGTTTTTT. Its protein is CASSSGTGRTGELFF.

This clone has a handful of counts. V is TRBV14 and J is TRBJ2-1; no reliable D call. Germline values: CDR1 SGHDN, CDR2 FVKESK. V shed 5 bases and J shed 6 bases, with 14 bases lying between them. The CDR3 has 14 residues. Here the CDR3 reads CASSIISNANEQFF. Here the CDR3 DNA reads TGTGCCAGCAGCATTATCTCCAATGCCAATGAGCAGTTCTTC.

The CDR3 DNA reads as TGTGCCAGCAGTGCTGGGGGCTCCTACAATGAGCAGTTCTTC. Translation: CASSAGGSYNEQFF. The gene calls are TRBV2 and TRBJ2-1, with D perhaps matching TRBD1 or TRBD2 (5 bases each). CDR1 and CDR2 (germline): SNHLY, FYNNEI. The CDR3 spans 14 residues. V was cut by 4 bases and J by 0 bases, with 7 bases left in between.

This CDR3 reads CASSSSAWEAFF. Written as DNA, the CDR3 is TGTGCCAGCAGTTCAAGTGCGTGGGAAGCTTTCTTT. The V gene is TRBV28, the J gene TRBJ1-1; D is ambiguous. The CDR3 is 12 amino acids. From germline, CDR1 is MDHEN and CDR2 SYDVKM. Trimming shortened V by 4 bases and J by 8 bases, and 11 bases separated the two germline ends.

The chain recombines TRBV7-7 with TRBJ2-1; 10 bases map to TRBD2. This CDR3 has 15 amino acids. Germline CDR1 is SSHAT and CDR2 is FNYEAQ (reference sequence). V was pared by 4 bases and J by 3 bases, with 3 bases of the junction left unmatched. The CDR3 region has the DNA TGTGCCAGCAGCTCCGGGACTAGCGACTACAATGAGCAGTTCTTC. It is translated as CASSSGTSDYNEQFF.

J is TRBJ2-3 and V is TRBV6-5, with a weak D call TRBD2 (5 bases). From germline, CDR1 is MNHEY and CDR2 SVGAGI. Trimming stripped 2 bases from V and 2 bases from J, with 11 bases between. The CDR3 has 15 amino acids. In DNA form, the CDR3 reads TGTGCCAGCAGTTACCGTAGGGAGACCACAGATACGCAGTATTTT. Translation: CASSYRRETTDTQYF.

CDR3 region: CASSLNRKVFDEKLFF. The CDR3, as DNA: TGCGCCAGCAGCTTGAATCGGAAGGTTTTCGATGAAAAACTGTTTTTT. This chain uses TRBV5-1 with TRBJ1-4; D gene unclear. CDR1 and CDR2 (germline): SGHRS, YFSETQ. The CDR3 spans 16 residues. The ends were cut back, 1 base at V and 6 bases at J, with 16 bases in the middle.